Below are 2 T cell receptor beta chains sequenced from a single sample in a study of T cells in women clearing cervical HPV infection. Profiled with immunoSEQ multiplex PCR; TCRdb holds only in-frame clones, not every one. The listing records over 25,000 clones. The sequenced sample was blood buffy coat. The receptors come from a woman between 18 and 70 years old with a cervical HPV16 infection that either progressed to CIN3+ or cleared (not recorded which).

For this clone: The sequenced fragment ends 3 residues before the CDR3 boundary, so the rest is inferred from the germline J gene. The chain carries TRBV5-1 and TRBJ1-1, with D perhaps TRBD1 (5 bases). The V end lost 3 bases, the J end lost 1 base, and 13 bases lay between the germline ends. This CDR3 contains 15 residues. The V gene's germline CDR1 is SGHRS and CDR2 YFSETQ. The DNA read from the CDR3 is TGCGCCAGCAGCTCCCTCGCCACAGGGAACACTGAA. It specifies CASSSLATGNTE. The whole CDR3 region reads CASSSLATGNTEAFF.

A word on this clone: The sequenced fragment ends 3 residues before the CDR3 boundary, so the rest is inferred from the germline J gene. The rearrangement joins TRBV6-1 to TRBJ1-1, with D possibly being TRBD1 (5 bases). CDR1 and CDR2 from the germline V gene are MNHNS and SASEGT. V lost 1 base and J 3 bases, leaving 18 bases between the germline ends. The CDR3 is 17 amino acids. The CDR3 sequence is CASSEVGSGLAHTEAFF. Incomplete CDR3 DNA: TGTGCCAGCAGTGAAGTCGGTTCGGGGCTAGCGCACACTGAA.